The clone carrying this TCR beta chain was recorded once. The antigen remains unidentified. The entry originates in a study of radiotherapy plus CTLA-4 blockade in lung cancer. Study context: Among enrolled patients, roughly 20% responded and more than 25% achieved disease control.

Patients had chemo-refractory metastatic non-small-cell lung cancer and received focal radiation plus CTLA-4 blockade that used ipilimumab. The germline V gene has CDR1 SGHRS and CDR2 YFSETQ. Unmatched junction bases numbered 16, after V lost 4 bases and J lost 0 bases. This CDR3 has 20 amino acids. Whole-study results and caveats: There was expansion of tumor-derived TCR clones in blood after radiotherapy plus ipilimumab.

Here immunoSEQ multiplex PCR was the method, and the copy in TCRdb shows in-frame clones only, minus some. Found here are some 90,000 clones, 75% to 90% of them singletons; the top ten hold 2% to 2.5%. The sequence was obtained from a human donor with non-small cell lung cancer who had a partial response to radiotherapy plus ipilimumab. V and J are TRBV5-1 and TRBJ2-2; TRBD2 agrees at 9 bases. Sequenced material: peripheral blood, taken from a patient treated with radiotherapy plus ipilimumab. In nucleotides, the CDR3 is TGCGCCAGCAGCCTAAAGGCCGGGACTAGCTCCCCTACGAACACCGGGGAGCTGTTTTTT. Protein product: CASSLKAGTSSPTNTGELFF.